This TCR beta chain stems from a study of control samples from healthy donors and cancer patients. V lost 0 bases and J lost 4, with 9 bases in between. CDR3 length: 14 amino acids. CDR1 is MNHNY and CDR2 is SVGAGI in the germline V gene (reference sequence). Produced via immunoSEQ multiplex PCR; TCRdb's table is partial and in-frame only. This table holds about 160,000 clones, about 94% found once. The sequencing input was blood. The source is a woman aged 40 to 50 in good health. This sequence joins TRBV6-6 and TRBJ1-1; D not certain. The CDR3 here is CASSYSSRSTEAFF. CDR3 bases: TGTGCCAGCAGTTACTCGAGCAGGTCCACTGAAGCTTTCTTT.